These T cell receptor beta chains were read from a single sample in a study of blood T cells in healthy people across ages. Using its own MiXCR run on the 5' RACE reads, TCRdb lists one record per CDR3 protein. Among about a million distinct CDR3 sequences listed, roughly 47% were seen once. Input material: blood. These receptors were taken from a woman aged 55 to 70 in good health. Each CDR3 is given with its conserved first and last residue. A D gene is named only where the DNA matches it firmly. Some rows have no size entry. The others give once, few or many, or a class for an expanded clone.

J: TRBJ1-1
size: NA
V: TRBV27
D: NA
DNA: TGTGCCAGCAGTCCCCAAGGGGCAGGGCCGCGGAACACTGAAGCTTTCTTT
CDR3: CASSPQGAGPRNTEAFF

J: TRBJ2-7
size: few
V: TRBV27
D: TRBD2
DNA: TGTGCCAGCAGTCCCTCTAGCGGGACCCCCTACGAGCAGTACTTC
CDR3: CASSPSSGTPYEQYF

J: TRBJ2-3
size: NA
V: TRBV20-1
D: TRBD2
DNA: TGCAGTGCTAATGGGCTAGCGGGAGCGTTTGTCGCAGATACGCAGTATTTT
CDR3: CSANGLAGAFVADTQYF

J: TRBJ2-7
size: NA
V: TRBV20-1
D: TRBD1
DNA: TGCAGTGCTACCCTTACAGGGGGCTCCTACGAGCAGTACTTC
CDR3: CSATLTGGSYEQYF

J: TRBJ2-7
size: few
V: TRBV28
D: TRBD2
DNA: TGTGCCAGCGGCGCGGGAGGGAATACCTACGAGCAGTACTTC
CDR3: CASGAGGNTYEQYF

J: TRBJ2-7
size: NA
V: TRBV6-5
D: NA
DNA: TGTGCCAGCAGTTCGTCCGGTGATAGCGGCTCCTACAATGAGCAGTACTTC
CDR3: CASSSSGDSGSYNEQYF

J: TRBJ2-5
size: NA
V: TRBV7-3
D: TRBD2
DNA: TGTGCCAGCAGCCCGACCGGACTAGCGGGAGTAACGGGGGAGCAGTACTTC
CDR3: CASSPTGLAGVTGEQYF

J: TRBJ1-2
size: few
V: TRBV4-2
D: NA
DNA: TGTGCCAGCAGCCAAGATAGAGACCCCAGGGGAAAGGGCTACACCTTC
CDR3: CASSQDRDPRGKGYTF

J: TRBJ2-7
size: NA
V: TRBV6-6
D: TRBD2
DNA: TGTGCCAGCAGGGGGGGGTGGCCCCTCCTGGTAGAGCAGTACTTC
CDR3: CASRGGWPLLVEQYF

J: TRBJ2-4
size: few
V: TRBV6-2/TRBV6-3
D: TRBD2
DNA: TGTGCCAGCAGTTACTCCCTAAACCGACTAGCAGGAAACATTCAGTACTTC
CDR3: CASSYSLNRLAGNIQYF

J: TRBJ1-4
size: NA
V: TRBV11-2
D: NA
DNA: TGTGCCAGCAGCTTAGGCGGGACACGTAATGAAAAACTGTTTTTT
CDR3: CASSLGGTRNEKLFF

J: TRBJ2-3
size: few
V: TRBV6-2/TRBV6-3
D: NA
DNA: TGTGCCAGCAGTTTCCCCCCAGGGACCACGCAGTATTTT
CDR3: CASSFPPGTTQYF

J: TRBJ2-3
size: NA
V: TRBV11-2
D: NA
DNA: TGTGCCAGCGCTGAACCACCAGAGCGAAATACGCAGTATTTT
CDR3: CASAEPPERNTQYF

J: TRBJ2-7
size: NA
V: TRBV19
D: TRBD2
DNA: TGTGCCAGTAGTATAACCGGGACTAGATACTACGAGCAGTACTTC
CDR3: CASSITGTRYYEQYF

J: TRBJ2-1
size: NA
V: TRBV20-1
D: NA
DNA: TGCAGTGCCCTGGACTTCTTCCCGGAGCAGTTCTTC
CDR3: CSALDFFPEQFF

J: TRBJ1-1
size: NA
V: TRBV5-1
D: NA
DNA: TGCGCCAGCAGCTCGGACCTTAATCTTAACACTGAAGCTTTCTTT
CDR3: CASSSDLNLNTEAFF

J: TRBJ1-5
size: NA
V: TRBV28
D: TRBD1
DNA: TGTGCCAGCAGTTTAGGGACAGCTCAGCCCCAGCATTTT
CDR3: CASSLGTAQPQHF

J: TRBJ1-4
size: NA
V: TRBV4-1
D: NA
DNA: TGCGCCAGCAGGCGAGGCGAAACCAATGAAAAACTGTTTTTT
CDR3: CASRRGETNEKLFF

J: TRBJ2-5
size: few
V: TRBV25-1
D: NA
DNA: TGTGCCAGCAGTGATGACGGGAGAGTGTACCAAGAGACCCAGTACTTC
CDR3: CASSDDGRVYQETQYF

J: TRBJ1-6
size: few
V: TRBV7-9
D: NA
DNA: TGTGCCAGCAGCTTCGGACAGACGAATTCACCCCTCCACTTT
CDR3: CASSFGQTNSPLHF

J: TRBJ2-3
size: NA
V: TRBV7-2
D: NA
DNA: TGTGCCACCACCCGGGACTCCACAGATACGCAGTATTTT
CDR3: CATTRDSTDTQYF

J: TRBJ2-1
size: few
V: TRBV4-1
D: NA
DNA: TGCGCCAGCAGCCAGTACTCTAGCGGACAGCAGTTATACAATGAGCAGTTCTTC
CDR3: CASSQYSSGQQLYNEQFF

J: TRBJ2-7
size: few
V: TRBV20-1
D: NA
DNA: TGCAGTGCTAGGAAAGTAGGCCCGAGAAACGAGCAGTACTTC
CDR3: CSARKVGPRNEQYF

J: TRBJ2-7
size: few
V: TRBV4-1
D: NA
DNA: TGCGCCAGCAGCCAATTTACAGTGGCTACCTACGAGCAGTACTTC
CDR3: CASSQFTVATYEQYF

J: TRBJ2-1
size: NA
V: TRBV6-2/TRBV6-3
D: NA
DNA: TGTGCCAGCAACCCACCGGGAGTCCTACCCTCCTACAATGAGCAGTTCTTC
CDR3: CASNPPGVLPSYNEQFF

J: TRBJ1-1
size: many
V: TRBV10-2
D: NA
DNA: TGCGCCTGTGGTGGGGGGGCAAGAACTGAAGCTTTCTTT
CDR3: CACGGGARTEAFF

J: TRBJ2-4
size: NA
V: TRBV12-3/TRBV12-4
D: TRBD2
DNA: TGTGCCAGCAGTGGCGGACTAGCGGGGCGGGGCATTCAGTACTTC
CDR3: CASSGGLAGRGIQYF

J: TRBJ2-6
size: NA
V: TRBV7-2
D: TRBD1
DNA: TGTGCCAGCAGCTTAGGTCACAGGGGGTCTGGGGCCAACGTCCTGACTTTC
CDR3: CASSLGHRGSGANVLTF

J: TRBJ2-1
size: NA
V: TRBV10-3
D: NA
DNA: TGTGCCATCAGTGAGAAAGGGCCTAACTCCTACAATGAGCAGTTCTTC
CDR3: CAISEKGPNSYNEQFF

J: TRBJ2-7
size: NA
V: TRBV6-2/TRBV6-3
D: TRBD2
DNA: TGTGCCAGCAGTTACAGCGCTAGCGGGAGGGTCGAGCAGTACTTC
CDR3: CASSYSASGRVEQYF

J: TRBJ2-3
size: many
V: TRBV4-3
D: NA
DNA: TGCGCCAGCAGCCAAGGTACGGGGGAGATCGGTGCAGATACGCAGTATTTT
CDR3: CASSQGTGEIGADTQYF

J: TRBJ2-6
size: many
V: TRBV29-1
D: TRBD1
DNA: TGCAGCGTTGAAGGGACAGGGGAGGAAGGTTTTGGGGCCAACGTCCTGACTTTC
CDR3: CSVEGTGEEGFGANVLTF

J: TRBJ2-5
size: few
V: TRBV4-3
D: NA
DNA: TGCGCCAGCAGCCAAGATTTTACGGCCCGGGAGACCCAGTACTTC
CDR3: CASSQDFTARETQYF

J: TRBJ2-5
size: NA
V: TRBV18
D: NA
DNA: TGTGCCAGCTCAGCGACCCGTGAGACCCAGTACTTC
CDR3: CASSATRETQYF

J: TRBJ2-5
size: NA
V: TRBV11-2
D: TRBD1
DNA: TGTGCCAGCAGCTTATCGGGACAGGGGCTTCAAGAGACCCAGTACTTC
CDR3: CASSLSGQGLQETQYF